This T cell receptor (beta chain) appears in the sequencing data of a study of OX40 agonist ivuxolimab in advanced cancers. Study-level information: An agonistic anti-OX40 (CD134) antibody, ivuxolimab, was used to treat the patients. Partial responses occurred in Three dose-escalation patients, one with hepatocellular carcinoma and two with cutaneous melanoma.

CDR1 and CDR2 (germline): SGDLS, YYNGEE. This CDR3 has 15 amino acids. Trimming pared 0 bases from V and 0 bases from J, leaving 7 bases between. The data were produced by immunoSEQ multiplex PCR, yet TCRdb's version contains in-frame clones alone and is incomplete. The sample lists 75,000 to 90,000 clones, almost 95% seen once, with 2.5% to 3.5% in the top ten. The source of this sequence is an adult with an advanced solid tumor such as melanoma, head and neck, liver or kidney cancer. The chain couples TRBV9 to TRBJ1-3; D is ambiguous. The sequences come from CD4+ or CD8+ T cells sorted from blood, collected in a trial of the OX40 agonist ivuxolimab. The CDR3 region has the DNA TGTGCCAGCAGCGTAGGAAGGAGCTCTGGAAACACCATATATTTT. Translated, it gives CASSVGRSSGNTIYF.